This T cell receptor (beta chain) was sequenced for a study of blood T cell repertoires in COVID-19. Study-level information: The study drew acute and convalescent COVID-19 samples from the United States, Italy and Spain. Sources were T cells, B-cell-depleted T cells, or PBMCs; the material itself was cDNA or gDNA.

Assay: immunoSEQ multiplex PCR; the TCRdb copy retains only in-frame clones and omits some. The sample consists of 110,000 to 150,000 clones, around nine tenths of them appearing once. Germline V lookup: CDR1 SGDLS, CDR2 YYNGEE. The V and J ends lost 4 bases and 4 bases respectively, with 24 bases between them. This CDR3 comprises 18 residues. The sequenced material came from peripheral blood. The chain has TRBV9 and TRBJ2-1; perhaps TRBD2 as D (6 bases). The TCR originated in a human donor in a cohort sampled during active COVID-19. The CDR3 here is CASSPEQVPLRGYNEQFF. The CDR3 DNA reads TGTGCCAGCAGCCCAGAGCAGGTGCCTCTTCGGGGGTACAATGAGCAGTTCTTC.